A single sample gave rise to the 8 T cell receptor beta chains below, sequenced in a study of blood T cell repertoires in COVID-19 (dated by TCRdb to 2019 to 2021). The library was obtained by the immunoSEQ multiplex PCR assay. In TCRdb, the immuneACCESS table is reduced to in-frame sequences with V and J assigned. These tables do not hold every clone; where another copy was compared, an unresolved V gene accounts for under half, and the others remain unexplained. The sample table contains about 50,000 clones; only one count was recorded for 89% of them. Around 30% of the sample comes from the top ten. The material sequenced was peripheral blood. The receptors derive from a woman of 80 years or more with acute or convalescent COVID-19.

This clone was seen only once. V is TRBV5-6 and J is TRBJ1-4; unclear D gene. With 2 bases removed from V and 5 bases from J, the gap between germline ends came to 13 bases. CDR1 SGHDT and CDR2 YYEEEE come from the germline V gene. CDR3 length equals 15 residues. The CDR3 loop reads CASSFRSGGNEKLFF. The CDR3 DNA follows: TGTGCCAGCAGCTTTAGATCCGGAGGGAATGAAAAACTGTTTTTT.

The chain links TRBV7-9 to TRBJ2-7, with TRBD1 identical over 7 bases. Germline lookup yields CDR1 SEHNR and CDR2 FQNEAQ (reference sequence). J gave up 0 bases and V 5 bases, and 10 bases lay outside the gene matches. The CDR3 loop spans 16 amino acids. Here the CDR3 DNA reads TGTGCCAGCAGCCCGAGCCAGACAGGGCTCTCCTACGAGCAGTACTTC. It yields the protein CASSPSQTGLSYEQYF.

The genes are TRBV18 and TRBJ2-3; 12 bases are shared with TRBD2. From germline, CDR1 is KGHSH and CDR2 LQKENI. The CDR3 consists of 15 residues. V shed 2 bases and J 8 bases; nucleotides not matched to a gene: 5. The CDR3, as DNA: TGTGCCAGCTCACCATCTAGCGGGGGGGCCCGTACGCAGTATTTT. This sequence encodes CASSPSSGGARTQYF.

The chain links TRBV19 to TRBJ2-3; D is perhaps TRBD1 (6 bases). Germline CDR1 reads LNHDA; CDR2 reads SQIVND (reference sequence). V lost 1 base and J lost 2, with 7 bases in between. CDR3 size: 14 residues. As DNA, the CDR3 is TGTGCCAGTAGTATAGGGACAGCCACAGATACGCAGTATTTT. Its protein is CASSIGTATDTQYF.

The rearrangement joins TRBV5-1 to TRBJ2-1; possible D gene TRBD2, 5 bases. The V gene's germline CDR1 is SGHRS and CDR2 YFSETQ. With 5 bases removed from V and 7 bases from J, the gap between germline ends came to 13 bases. The CDR3 spans 13 residues. In DNA, the CDR3 is TGCGCCAGCAGGGCGCGCGGGTTGAATGAGCAGTTCTTC. It specifies CASRARGLNEQFF.

The chain carries TRBV7-9 and TRBJ2-7; the D gene is possibly TRBD2 (7 bases). Deletions cut 8 bases from V and 6 bases from J, with 17 bases between. The CDR3 is made up of 13 amino acids. Germline CDR1 and CDR2: SEHNR and FQNEAQ (reference sequence). The CDR3 coding sequence is TGTGCCAGCCATCCGCGGGGGCCCCTCGAGCAGTACTTC. It codes for CASHPRGPLEQYF.

The chain recombines TRBV3-1 (or the pseudogene TRBV3-2) with TRBJ1-5; 9 bases match TRBD1. The CDR3 extends over 12 amino acids. Germline lookup yields CDR1 LGHDT and CDR2 YNNKEL (reference sequence). The junction had 0 bases not matched to a gene; V was cut back by 8 bases and J by 4 bases. CDR3: CASGTGNQPQHF. In DNA, the CDR3 is TGTGCCAGCGGGACAGGGAATCAGCCCCAGCATTTT.

The chain couples TRBV11-2 to TRBJ1-3; D gene unclear. The CDR3 is made up of 12 amino acids. With 5 bases removed from V and 3 bases from J, the gap between germline ends came to 5 bases. CDR1 SGHAT and CDR2 FQNNGV come from the germline V gene. The CDR3 DNA reads TGTGCCAGCAGCCTGAGTGGAAACACCATATATTTT. Protein product: CASSLSGNTIYF. Full variable domain (outside the CDR3, taken from reference TRBV11-2 and TRBJ1-3): EAGVAQSPRYKIIEKRQSVAFWCNPISGHATLYWYQQILGQGPKLLIQFQNNGVVDDSQLPKDRFSAERLKGVDSTLKIQPAKLEDSAVYLCASSLSGNTIYFGEGSWLTVV.